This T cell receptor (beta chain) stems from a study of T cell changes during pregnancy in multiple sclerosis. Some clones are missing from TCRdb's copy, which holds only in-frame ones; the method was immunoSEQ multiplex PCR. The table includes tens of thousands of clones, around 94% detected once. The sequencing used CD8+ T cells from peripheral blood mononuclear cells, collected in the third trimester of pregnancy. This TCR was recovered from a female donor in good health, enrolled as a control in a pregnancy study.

Here the CDR3 reads CASSPGGGHEKLFF. The CDR3 DNA is TGTGCCAGCAGTCCCGGGGGGGGTCATGAAAAACTGTTTTTT. The V gene is TRBV27, the J gene TRBJ1-4; possible D gene TRBD1, 5 bases. Germline CDR1 MNHEY, CDR2 SMNVEV (reference sequence). The CDR3 sequence is 14 residues long. The ends were cut back, 5 bases at V and 6 bases at J, with 13 bases in the middle.